A single TCR beta chain is shown here with its context. No antigen is known for it. This sample was taken from a study of T-cell memory formation after mild COVID-19. Study in general: The study found TCR clusters largely donor specific. Notes on the study in general: Certain responding clones were present in pre-infection memory, suggesting participation of cross-reactive memory. Clones contracting across day 15 to 85 had a balanced CD4/CD8 profile; later expanding clones leaned CD4+. The authors did not confirm SARS-CoV-2 specificity of second-wave clones peaking day 37.

Between the trimmed V and J ends, which lost 7 bases and 4 bases, there was a span of 5 bases. This CDR3 is built from 11 residues. CDR1 and CDR2 (germline): MNHEY, SMNVEV (reference sequence). Via MiXCR, TCRdb re-called the 5' RACE reads, giving one row per CDR3 protein. The sample consists of more than 15,000 distinct CDR3 sequences, approximately 20% of them appearing once. This chain links TRBV27 with TRBJ2-1; D is unclear. The source is a young man who had mild COVID-19 (a few samples of this study predate the infection). Cell type and time point are not known. The material sequenced was PBMCs or a T cell subset sorted from them (not recorded which). CDR3 coding DNA: TGTGCCAGCACCCAGTACAATGAGCAGTTCTTC. It translates to CASTQYNEQFF.